This passage covers 32 T cell receptor beta chains from one sample sequenced in a study of blood T cell repertoires in COVID-19. TCRdb's copy holds only in-frame clones and misses some; the assay was immunoSEQ multiplex PCR. The table shows about 180,000 clones, with 80% to 90% occurring only once. Sequencing was done on a sample of peripheral blood. Every receptor here comes from a human donor with active or convalescent COVID-19. The donor label of this sample is uncertain.

This sequence joins TRBV7-2 and TRBJ1-4; weak D call: TRBD1 (5 bases). Germline CDR1 and CDR2: SGHTA and FQGNSA. Between the trimmed V and J ends, which lost 5 bases and 13 bases, there was a span of 17 bases. This CDR3 comprises 13 residues. Here the CDR3 DNA reads TGTGCCAGCAGCCCTGAGGTAGACAGAAGACTGTTTTTT. Amino acid sequence: CASSPEVDRRLFF.

This clone was seen once. This rearrangement joins TRBV18 to TRBJ1-2; 7 positions match TRBD1. J gave up 5 bases and V 3 bases, and 9 bases lay outside the gene matches. The germline CDR1 and CDR2 sequences are KGHSH and LQKENI. The CDR3 contains 15 residues. The CDR3 DNA sequence: TGTGCCAGCTCACCTATAGGGACAGAAGATTATGGCTACACCTTC. Residues: CASSPIGTEDYGYTF.

The chain joins TRBV6-6 to TRBJ2-2; the D gene is possibly TRBD1 (6 bases). CDR1 is MNHNY, CDR2 SVGAGI, per germline (reference sequence). CDR3 length: 17 amino acids. The V and J ends lost 5 bases and 6 bases respectively, with 22 bases between them. The CDR3 nucleotides are TGTGCCAGCAGTCGAACGTACAGGGAGAGAGGGGCCGGGGAGCTGTTTTTT. Amino acids: CASSRTYRERGAGELFF.

The CDR3 sequence is CATRPGDETQYF. For the CDR3, the DNA is TGTGCCACCAGGCCCGGGGATGAGACCCAGTACTTC. The chain combines TRBV10-3 with TRBJ2-5; the D gene is possibly TRBD2 (5 bases). The germline V gene has CDR1 ENHRY and CDR2 SYGVKD. Trimming cost V 10 bases and J 5 bases, with 14 bases left between them. The CDR3 totals 12 residues.

The DNA for the CDR3 is TGTGCCAGCAGTTACGTCGGACAGGGATATGGCTACACCTTC. Translated, it gives CASSYVGQGYGYTF. V is TRBV6-5 and J is TRBJ1-2, with 8 bases lining up with TRBD1. The ends lost 2 bases at V and 5 bases at J; junction bases unmatched: 4. This CDR3 has 14 amino acids. Germline lookup yields CDR1 MNHEY and CDR2 SVGAGI.

This rearrangement joins TRBV5-1 to TRBJ2-7; D is undetermined. Germline V lookup: CDR1 SGHRS, CDR2 YFSETQ. The CDR3 is 15 amino acids. V was shortened by 0 bases and J by 6 bases, with 16 bases between the two germline ends. The CDR3 loop reads CASSLGHRVSGEQYF. CDR3 DNA: TGCGCCAGCAGCTTGGGACACCGAGTCTCAGGCGAGCAGTACTTC.

CDR3 protein: CASSAWGRGPGELFF. As DNA, the CDR3 is TGTGCCAGCAGTGCCTGGGGCAGGGGGCCCGGGGAGCTGTTTTTT. The V call is TRBV28, the J call TRBJ2-2, with 8 bases aligning to TRBD1. In germline, CDR1 is MDHEN, CDR2 SYDVKM. V lost 5 bases and J lost 6; bases outside the gene matches: 8. The CDR3 runs 15 residues.

This clone has at least ten counts. Written as DNA, the CDR3 is TGTGCCAGCAGTAATTGGGACAGGGAATACGAGCAGTACTTC. Amino acids: CASSNWDREYEQYF. The chain has TRBV6-6 and TRBJ2-7; 9 positions agree with TRBD1. Germline trimming cut 5 bases from V and 4 bases from J; bases unmatched to any gene: 6. CDR1 is MNHNY, CDR2 SVGAGI, per germline (reference sequence). This CDR3 spans 14 amino acids.

V is TRBV5-6 and J is TRBJ1-6; 10 positions agree with TRBD1. CDR1 is SGHDT, CDR2 YYEEEE, per germline. CDR3 size: 15 residues. The J segment lost 9 bases and the V segment lost 2 bases, leaving 5 bases of the junction unmatched. The CDR3, as DNA: TGTGCCAGCAGCTTTAGGGACAGGGGTAGTTCACCCCTCCACTTT. Its translation is CASSFRDRGSSPLHF.

Only a few counts were recorded for this clone. The chain joins TRBV6-2 or TRBV6-3 to TRBJ2-7; D perhaps matches TRBD1 (6 bases). The V gene's germline CDR1 is MNHEY and CDR2 SVGEGT. The V end was cut by 1 base, the J end by 3 bases, with 10 bases between. CDR3 length: 14 residues. DNA of the CDR3: TGTGCCAGCAGTTACTTTAGACAGGACTACGAGCAGTACTTC. Protein: CASSYFRQDYEQYF.

V and J are TRBV3-1 (or the pseudogene TRBV3-2) and TRBJ2-1, with TRBD2 matching over 10 bases. V was clipped by 4 bases and J by 2 bases; unmatched bases: 8. The CDR3 runs to 17 residues. Germline assignment: CDR1 LGHDT and CDR2 YNNKEL (reference sequence). CDR3 DNA sequence: TGTGCCAGCAGCCCCCACACTAGCGGGAAGGCCTACAATGAGCAGTTCTTC. It is translated as CASSPHTSGKAYNEQFF.

The J gene is TRBJ2-3, the V gene TRBV7-3; no clear D. With 2 bases removed from V and 6 bases from J, the gap between germline ends came to 12 bases. Germline V lookup: CDR1 SGHTA, CDR2 FQGTGA. The length of the CDR3 is 14 residues. CDR3 nucleotides: TGTGCCAGCAGCTTAGGGCTACAGATTGATACGCAGTATTTT. It encodes CASSLGLQIDTQYF.

This clone was recorded once. This chain joins TRBV11-3 and TRBJ2-7; possibly TRBD2 for D (8 bases). Between the trimmed V and J ends, which lost 3 bases and 0 bases, there was a span of 18 bases. Germline lookup yields CDR1 SGHNT and CDR2 YENEEA. CDR3 length equals 17 residues. CDR3 amino acids: CASSFDFSGDSSYEQYF. In DNA, the CDR3 is TGTGCCAGCAGCTTTGACTTTAGCGGGGACAGCTCCTACGAGCAGTACTTC. Full variable domain (outside the CDR3, taken from reference TRBV11-3 and TRBJ2-7): EAGVVQSPRYKIIEKKQPVAFWCNPISGHNTLYWYLQNLGQGPELLIRYENEEAVDDSQLPKDRFSAERLKGVDSTLKIQPAELGDSAVYLCASSFDFSGDSSYEQYFGPGTRLTVT.

The chain recombines TRBV28 with TRBJ2-1; D ambiguous. CDR3 length: 12 amino acids. Trimming cost V 5 bases and J 6 bases, with 8 bases left between them. Germline V CDR1 and CDR2: MDHEN, SYDVKM. Here the CDR3 DNA reads TGTGCCAGCAGTATCACACGCAATGAGCAGTTCTTC. Translated: CASSITRNEQFF.

This rearrangement joins TRBV6-2 or TRBV6-3 to TRBJ1-6, with 8 bases aligning to TRBD1. V shed 6 bases and J 7 bases; nucleotides not matched to a gene: 5. Germline CDR1 and CDR2: MNHEY and SVGEGT. The CDR3 extends over 14 amino acids. The CDR3 DNA sequence: TGTGCCAGCAGCCGGCAGGGGGCCAATTCACCCCTCCACTTT. Its translation is CASSRQGANSPLHF.

J is TRBJ1-1 and V is TRBV25-1, with D perhaps TRBD1 (6 bases). The germline V and J ends were trimmed by 5 bases and 1 base, with 14 bases remaining between them. This CDR3 is built from 15 residues. The germline CDR1 and CDR2 sequences are MGHDK and SYGVNS. CDR3 nucleotide sequence: TGTGCCAGCAGTCCGGGGGGCTGGGAGAACACTGAAGCTTTCTTT. Amino acid sequence: CASSPGGWENTEAFF.

The CDR3 loop is CASSLAGWLEQFF. The DNA of the CDR3 is TGTGCCAGCAGCTTGGCGGGGTGGCTTGAGCAGTTCTTC. The chain employs TRBV5-8 and TRBJ2-1; a weak D match, TRBD2 (5 bases). This CDR3 is 13 amino acids long. Germline lookup yields CDR1 SGHTS and CDR2 YDEGEE. The V end was cut by 0 bases, the J end by 9 bases, with 10 bases between.

The chain employs TRBV7-9 and TRBJ2-7; 13 nucleotides agree with TRBD2. V lost 4 bases, J lost 4 bases, and 4 bases stayed unmatched. This CDR3 contains 15 residues. Looked up from germline, CDR1 is SEHNR and CDR2 is FQNEAQ (reference sequence). The CDR3 DNA reads as TGTGCCAGCAGCTGGACTAGCGGGAGCTGGTACGAGCAGTACTTC. This codes for CASSWTSGSWYEQYF.

V usage is TRBV10-3 and J usage is TRBJ1-5, with D perhaps matching TRBD1 (5 bases). The CDR3 runs 13 residues. Trimming shortened V by 8 bases and J by 6 bases, and 14 bases separated the two germline ends. CDR1 and CDR2 (germline): ENHRY, SYGVKD. The CDR3 reads CAICGGGGQPQHF. DNA of the CDR3: TGTGCCATCTGCGGCGGGGGAGGTCAGCCCCAGCATTTT.

The CDR3 here is CATSDSPSRGYEQYF. CDR3 coding DNA: TGTGCCACCAGTGATTCCCCGAGCAGGGGATACGAGCAGTACTTC. V usage is TRBV24-1 and J usage is TRBJ2-7; D perhaps matches TRBD1 (6 bases). The germline gives CDR1 KGHDR, CDR2 SFDVKD. V was cut by 2 bases and J by 4 bases, with 14 bases left in between. The CDR3 runs to 15 residues.

The chain links TRBV27 to TRBJ1-5; perhaps TRBD1 as D (5 bases). Germline V gene lookup returns CDR1 MNHEY and CDR2 SMNVEV (reference sequence). This CDR3 has 13 amino acids. The V gene lost 3 bases and the J gene lost 5 bases, with 8 bases spanning the gap. This chain's CDR3 is CASSFLGDQPQHF. In DNA, the CDR3 is TGTGCCAGCAGTTTTTTAGGGGATCAGCCCCAGCATTTT.

V usage is TRBV30 and J usage is TRBJ1-2, with D hard to call. V dropped 0 bases and J dropped 4 bases, with 9 bases sitting between them. This CDR3 region has 13 residues. The germline gives CDR1 GTSNPN, CDR2 SVGIG (reference sequence). CDR3 loop: CAWSVSRSYGYTF. CDR3 bases: TGTGCCTGGAGTGTCTCCAGATCCTATGGCTACACCTTC.

The chain employs TRBV15 and TRBJ1-2; 7 bases align to TRBD1. The CDR3 has 14 residues. Germline CDR1 and CDR2: LNHNV and YYDKDF (reference sequence). The J segment lost 4 bases and the V segment lost 8 bases, leaving 10 bases of the junction unmatched. CDR3 nucleotides: TGTGCCACCTCCAAACAGGGGTATAGCTATGGCTACACCTTC. Translation: CATSKQGYSYGYTF.

The rearrangement joins TRBV28 to TRBJ1-3, with 9 bases matching TRBD1. Germline assignment: CDR1 MDHEN and CDR2 SYDVKM. After removal of 6 bases from V and 2 bases from J, the junction contained 5 bases not matched to a gene. The CDR3 sequence is 15 residues long. Written as DNA, the CDR3 is TGTGCCAGCAGCACAGGGGGCGCGGCTGGAAACACCATATATTTT. It encodes CASSTGGAAGNTIYF.

The chain links TRBV7-6 to TRBJ2-2, with 7 nucleotides matching TRBD1. CDR3 length: 15 residues. The germline V gene encodes CDR1 SGHVS and CDR2 FNYEAQ. J was trimmed by 2 bases and V by 7 bases; bases with no gene match: 7. The CDR3 loop reads CASTIRQGNTGELFF. In nucleotides, the CDR3 is TGTGCCAGCACCATCCGACAGGGTAACACCGGGGAGCTGTTTTTT. Using reference TRBV7-6 and TRBJ2-2 for the parts outside the CDR3, the full variable domain is GAGVSQSPRYKVTKRGQDVALRCDPISGHVSLYWYRQALGQGPEFLTYFNYEAQQDKSGLPNDRFSAERPEGSISTLTIQRTEQRDSAMYRCASTIRQGNTGELFFGEGSRLTVL.

The chain carries TRBV9 and TRBJ2-3; unclear D gene. Trimming stripped 2 bases from V and 3 bases from J, with 16 bases between. CDR1 and CDR2 (germline): SGDLS, YYNGEE. The CDR3 is 16 residues long. The CDR3 loop reads CASSVAPQTATDTQYF. The CDR3 bases are TGTGCCAGCAGCGTCGCCCCGCAGACTGCTACAGATACGCAGTATTTT.

The chain joins TRBV13 to TRBJ1-1, with no clear D. V dropped 5 bases and J dropped 1 base, with 14 bases sitting between them. The CDR3 has 15 amino acids. The germline CDR1 and CDR2 sequences are PRHDT and FYEKMQ (reference sequence). This CDR3 reads CASSARGWKNTEAFF. The DNA for the CDR3 is TGTGCCAGCAGCGCGCGGGGTTGGAAGAACACTGAAGCTTTCTTT.

CDR3 sequence: CASSLRGSYNSPLHF. The DNA of the CDR3 is TGTGCCAGCAGTTTAAGGGGGTCCTATAATTCACCCCTCCACTTT. The chain links TRBV28 to TRBJ1-6, with D perhaps TRBD1 (6 bases). Germline V gives CDR1 MDHEN, CDR2 SYDVKM. With 2 bases removed from V and 1 base from J, the gap between germline ends came to 6 bases. The CDR3 totals 15 residues.

This clone was counted a single time. The rearrangement joins TRBV9 to TRBJ1-3; no clear D gene. CDR3 length: 12 amino acids. V was shortened by 4 bases and J by 10 bases, with 12 bases between the two germline ends. Germline values: CDR1 SGDLS, CDR2 YYNGEE. The CDR3 nucleotides are TGTGCCAGCAGCCGGAGCGGGCAAACCATATATTTT. As protein: CASSRSGQTIYF.

V and J are TRBV7-8 and TRBJ1-3; D not resolved. Trimming stripped 1 base from V and 0 bases from J, with 4 bases between. Germline V CDR1 and CDR2: SGHVS, FQNEAQ. The CDR3 is 14 amino acids. For the CDR3, the DNA is TGTGCCAGCAGCTTAGGTAGCTCTGGAAACACCATATATTTT. This encodes CASSLGSSGNTIYF.

This clone showed up just once. CDR3: CASSSPLREGNEQFF. Written as DNA, the CDR3 is TGTGCCAGCAGTTCCCCACTTCGGGAGGGGAATGAGCAGTTCTTC. This chain uses TRBV27 with TRBJ2-1, with 8 bases that match TRBD2. Germline CDR1 reads MNHEY; CDR2 reads SMNVEV (reference sequence). V lost 4 bases and J lost 7; bases outside the gene matches: 9. CDR3 length: 15 amino acids.

V is TRBV3-1 (or the pseudogene TRBV3-2) and J is TRBJ1-1, with D maybe TRBD1 (6 bases). Per germline, CDR1 LGHDT and CDR2 YNNKEL (reference sequence). V was trimmed by 5 bases and J by 4 bases, leaving 11 bases between them. The CDR3 runs 13 residues. The CDR3 loop reads CASSKRGATEAFF. The CDR3 DNA follows: TGTGCCAGCAGCAAACGGGGGGCCACTGAAGCTTTCTTT.